This T cell receptor (beta chain) was observed in a study of blood T cell repertoires in COVID-19. Study as a whole: The United States, Italy and Spain were the sources of the acute and convalescent COVID-19 samples.

Assay: immunoSEQ multiplex PCR; the TCRdb copy retains only in-frame clones and omits some. Among roughly 170,000 clones listed, roughly 84% were seen once. The receptor's source is a woman aged 45-65 years with COVID-19, enrolled during active disease. The sample comprised peripheral blood.

The CDR3 DNA reads as TGTGCCATCAATGGGGACAGGGCAGACACTGAAGCTTTCTTT. This gives the protein CAINGDRADTEAFF. This chain connects TRBV10-3 to TRBJ1-1, with 9 bases aligning to TRBD1. V shed 7 bases, J shed 3 bases, and the junction held 6 bases outside the gene matches. CDR3 size: 14 residues. Germline CDR1 reads ENHRY; CDR2 reads SYGVKD.